Below, 26 T cell receptor beta chains from the same sample are listed, as sequenced in a study of immune characterization of retroperitoneal liposarcoma. MiXCR, applied by TCRdb to the PCR reads, yields one record per CDR3 protein. The sample holds some 3,100 distinct CDR3 sequences; roughly half are singletons and the top ten take more than 50%. The specimen was tumor tissue. These receptors all stem from a male donor with retroperitoneal liposarcoma.

About this clonotype: An end of the junction differs from the germline gene, which may be a read error. V usage is TRBV5-1 and J usage is TRBJ2-4; TRBD2 might be the D (5 bases). Germline V gives CDR1 SGHRS, CDR2 YFSETQ. This CDR3 spans 12 amino acids. CDR3 nucleotides: TGCGCCAGCAGCTTCCCTGACTATTACCGGTTCTTC. Amino acids: CASSFPDYYRFF. Complete variable domain (other parts from reference TRBV5-1 and TRBJ2-4): KAGVTQTPRYLIKTRGQQVTLSCSPISGHRSVSWYQQTPGQGLQFLFEYFSETQRNKGNFPGRFSGRQFSNSRSEMNVSTLELGDSALYLCASSFPDYYRFFGAGTRLSVL.

This chain connects TRBV6-1 to TRBJ2-1; the match to TRBD2 covers 10 bases. CDR1 MNHNS and CDR2 SASEGT come from the germline V gene. V was pared by 7 bases and J by 3 bases, with 9 bases of the junction left unmatched. The length of the CDR3 is 16 residues. CDR3 sequence reads: CASKSGGAGVYNEQFF. CDR3 DNA sequence: TGTGCCAGCAAAAGCGGGGGGGCGGGGGTCTACAATGAGCAGTTCTTC.

Worth noting for this clonotype: One junction end does not reproduce the germline sequence, and a read error may be involved. The chain employs TRBV6-6 and TRBJ2-3; TRBD2 agrees at 13 bases. The CDR3 length is 14 residues. The V gene's germline CDR1 is MNHNY and CDR2 SVGAGI (reference sequence). CDR3 nucleotide sequence: TGTGCCAGCAGTGAGGAAAGGGGACTAGCGGGAAAGGATTTT. The encoded protein is CASSEERGLAGKDF.

This chain connects TRBV6-6 to TRBJ2-3; no firm D call. Germline V gives CDR1 MNHNY, CDR2 SVGAGI (reference sequence). The V and J ends lost 7 bases and 5 bases respectively, with 10 bases between them. The CDR3 length is 12 residues. The CDR3 sequence is CASIGDVDTQYF. The CDR3 coding sequence is TGTGCCAGCATTGGAGATGTAGATACGCAGTATTTT.

This clonotype showed up just a few times. V usage is TRBV7-2 and J usage is TRBJ2-1; D is unclear. The CDR3 totals 13 residues. Germline lookup yields CDR1 SGHTA and CDR2 FQGNSA. V was shortened by 3 bases and J by 6 bases, with 9 bases between the two germline ends. The CDR3: CASSFGVINEQFF. CDR3 nucleotide sequence: TGTGCCAGCAGCTTTGGTGTTATCAATGAGCAGTTCTTC.

The table lists this clonotype with a count of one. The chain employs TRBV6-1 and TRBJ1-6; D gene uncertain. This CDR3 is built from 18 residues. Germline CDR1 reads MNHNS; CDR2 reads SASEGT. The germline V and J ends were trimmed by 5 bases and 0 bases, with 17 bases remaining between them. The CDR3, as DNA: TGTGCCAGCAGTAGTACTGGTAGGGTTAGCTCCTATAATTCACCCCTCCACTTT. Translation: CASSSTGRVSSYNSPLHF.

A note on this clonotype: Given a much more abundant clone one base away, this may be a read error. Because the CDR3 is missing its conserved closing phenylalanine or tryptophan, this is likely a read error. The chain combines TRBV7-2 with TRBJ2-1; the D is unclear. V lost 3 bases and J 6 bases, leaving 9 bases between the germline ends. CDR3 length: 13 amino acids. Looked up from germline, CDR1 is SGHTA and CDR2 is FQGNSA. CDR3 amino acids: CASSFWGSNEQFS. CDR3 nucleotides: TGTGCCAGCAGCTTCTGGGGATCCAATGAGCAGTTCTCC.

This clonotype was observed a handful of times. This chain links TRBV6-1 with TRBJ2-3; 11 nucleotides line up with TRBD1. V trimming: 3 bases; J trimming: 4 bases; junction bases outside the gene matches: 6. This CDR3 has 16 residues. CDR1 and CDR2 (germline): MNHNS, SASEGT. This chain's CDR3 is CASSENPGQGADTQYF. DNA of the CDR3: TGTGCCAGCAGTGAGAACCCGGGACAGGGGGCAGATACGCAGTATTTT.

The chain combines TRBV27 with TRBJ1-6; D is unresolved. This CDR3 region has 14 residues. The germline V and J ends were trimmed by 5 bases and 2 bases, with 7 bases remaining between them. The germline CDR1 and CDR2 sequences are MNHEY and SMNVEV (reference sequence). In DNA, the CDR3 is TGTGCCAGCAGTAAGGAGGCCTATAATTCACCCCTCCACTTT. Translating it yields CASSKEAYNSPLHF.

This clonotype showed up just a few times. The chain is built from TRBV5-4 and TRBJ2-3, with unresolved D. Trimming took 0 bases from V and 5 from J, leaving 10 bases between them. The CDR3 loop spans 14 amino acids. CDR1 is SGHNT and CDR2 is YYREEE in the germline V gene (reference sequence). The chain's CDR3 is CASSLVKQLDTQYF. Written as DNA, the CDR3 is TGTGCCAGCAGCTTGGTGAAGCAGTTAGATACGCAGTATTTT.

The gene calls are TRBV12-3 or TRBV12-4 and TRBJ2-3; D unclear. The CDR3 loop spans 16 amino acids. Trimming removed 4 bases at V and 4 bases at J, with 18 bases between. CDR3 amino acids: CASSSDQAPRADTQYF. Here the CDR3 DNA reads TGTGCCAGCAGTTCCGATCAAGCCCCCCGGGCAGATACGCAGTATTTT.

This chain connects TRBV6-5 to TRBJ1-1, with D maybe TRBD1 (5 bases). Germline lookup yields CDR1 MNHEY and CDR2 SVGAGI. The CDR3 covers 15 residues. The V and J ends lost 4 bases and 2 bases respectively, with 14 bases between them. CDR3 in DNA: TGTGCCAGCAGTTTCGAAACAGGAGACAACACTGAAGCTTTCTTT. It encodes CASSFETGDNTEAFF.

The chain is built from TRBV6-1 and TRBJ1-5; possible D gene TRBD1, 5 bases. Germline CDR1 reads MNHNS; CDR2 reads SASEGT. The ends were cut back, 5 bases at V and 2 bases at J, with 13 bases in the middle. The CDR3 contains 15 residues. The CDR3 DNA is TGTGCCAGCAGTCTGGGGGAAACGGGCAATCAGCCCCAGCATTTT. It encodes CASSLGETGNQPQHF.

This clonotype was seen only a few times. The rearrangement joins TRBV7-6 to TRBJ2-2, with D hard to call. Germline CDR1 reads SGHVS; CDR2 reads FNYEAQ. V lost 6 bases and J lost 7, with 6 bases in between. The CDR3 is 11 residues long. The chain's CDR3 is CASSSGGELFF. CDR3 bases: TGTGCCAGCAGTTCAGGCGGGGAGCTGTTTTTT.

In its sample, this clonotype was seen once. V usage is TRBV5-1 and J usage is TRBJ2-5, with D hard to call. Trimming removed 4 bases at V and 3 bases at J, with 7 bases between. There are 12 residues in the CDR3. CDR1 and CDR2 from the germline V gene are SGHRS and YFSETQ. The CDR3 sequence is CASSDREETQYF. The CDR3, as DNA: TGCGCCAGCAGCGACCGCGAAGAGACCCAGTACTTC.

This chain links TRBV12-3 or TRBV12-4 with TRBJ2-2; D possibly corresponds to TRBD2 (6 bases). V was trimmed by 6 bases and J by 6 bases, leaving 11 bases between them. This CDR3 region has 13 residues. CDR3 in DNA: TGTGCCAGCAGAGACTCTAGCGCCGGGGAGCTGTTTTTT. The encoded protein is CASRDSSAGELFF.

This sequence joins TRBV27 and TRBJ2-1; TRBD2 aligns across 13 bases. Germline-derived CDR1 and CDR2 are MNHEY and SMNVEV (reference sequence). This CDR3 has 16 amino acids. The junction had 7 bases not matched to a gene; V was cut back by 2 bases and J by 9 bases. The CDR3 is CASSLLLAGGPGEQFF. The CDR3 DNA is TGTGCCAGCAGTTTACTACTAGCGGGAGGGCCCGGTGAGCAGTTCTTC.

J is TRBJ2-6 and V is TRBV6-4; 9 nucleotides match TRBD1. Matching the DNA end better, TRBJ2-5 makes the J call doubtful. CDR1 is MRHNA, CDR2 SNTAGT, per germline. The CDR3 is made up of 16 amino acids. The CDR3 loop is CASSERVGQGLETQYF. DNA of the CDR3: TGTGCCAGCAGTGAGAGGGTAGGACAGGGGTTGGAGACCCAGTACTTC.

This clonotype qualifies as medium-sized. The chain recombines TRBV7-2 with TRBJ2-2, with D perhaps matching TRBD1 or TRBD2 (5 bases each). The V gene lost 3 bases and the J gene lost 6 bases, with 23 bases spanning the gap. Germline V gene sequence: CDR1 SGHTA, CDR2 FQGNSA. This CDR3 region has 18 residues. CDR3 residues: CASSLRERDRLLSGELFF. The CDR3 DNA follows: TGTGCCAGCAGCTTGCGCGAACGGGACCGTCTTTTGTCCGGGGAGCTGTTTTTT.

This clonotype rates as medium-sized. The chain is built from TRBV7-8 and TRBJ1-4; D call uncertain. The CDR3 extends over 15 amino acids. The germline V and J ends were trimmed by 2 bases and 6 bases, with 13 bases remaining between them. Germline V gene sequence: CDR1 SGHVS, CDR2 FQNEAQ. The CDR3 nucleotides are TGTGCCAGCAGCTTAAACCCTTCCGTGGATGAAAAACTGTTTTTT. Its protein product is CASSLNPSVDEKLFF.

The J gene is TRBJ2-4, the V gene TRBV27; no clear D gene. The V end was cut by 2 bases, the J end by 0 bases, with 8 bases between. Per germline, CDR1 MNHEY and CDR2 SMNVEV (reference sequence). There are 15 residues in the CDR3. CDR3 amino acids: CASSLSLLAKNIQYF. As DNA, the CDR3 is TGTGCCAGCAGTTTAAGTCTGTTAGCCAAAAACATTCAGTACTTC.

This clonotype occurred a few times. The chain recombines TRBV7-2 with TRBJ2-1; TRBD1 might be the D (6 bases). Trimming took 6 bases from V and 10 from J, leaving 19 bases between them. Germline CDR1 and CDR2: SGHTA and FQGNSA. The CDR3 is 14 amino acids. CDR3 region: CASSRLGQSYEQFF. The CDR3 region has the DNA TGTGCCAGCAGTCGTCTCGGACAGTCCTACGAGCAGTTCTTC.

The sample holds a few counts of this clonotype. The rearrangement links TRBV7-2 to TRBJ2-2; D unresolved. The germline gives CDR1 SGHTA, CDR2 FQGNSA. The CDR3 is made up of 13 amino acids. Trimming took off 1 base at V and 6 bases at J, with 6 bases between the two ends. CDR3 sequence (DNA): TGTGCCAGCAGCTTAGACCGGTCCGGGGAGCTGTTTTTT. Its translation: CASSLDRSGELFF.

This clonotype was seen a handful of times. V and J are TRBV6-1 and TRBJ1-4; TRBD1 aligns across 8 bases. V was clipped by 6 bases and J by 7 bases; unmatched bases: 7. The CDR3 is 14 residues long. Germline loops: CDR1 MNHNS, CDR2 SASEGT. CDR3 coding DNA: TGTGCCAGCAGCGGACAGGGATTGGGTGAAAAACTGTTTTTT. Its translation is CASSGQGLGEKLFF.

The genes are TRBV7-6 and TRBJ2-3, with 8 bases that match TRBD2. V dropped 1 base and J dropped 3; count of bases not matched to a gene: 9. This CDR3 is 17 amino acids long. CDR1 is SGHVS, CDR2 FNYEAQ, per germline. The CDR3 bases are TGTGCCAGCAGCTTAGGGGGGGGCGGGGGGTCGACAGATACGCAGTATTTT. It translates to CASSLGGGGGSTDTQYF.

This chain links TRBV7-2 with TRBJ2-2, with D uncertain. Germline V gives CDR1 SGHTA, CDR2 FQGNSA. CDR3 length equals 12 residues. Trimming took 7 bases from V and 2 from J, leaving 5 bases between them. CDR3 sequence (DNA): TGTGCCAGCACGGAAAACACCGGGGAGCTGTTTTTT. Its translation is CASTENTGELFF.